This T cell receptor (beta chain) was recorded in a study of blood T cell repertoires in COVID-19. The data were produced by immunoSEQ multiplex PCR, yet TCRdb's version contains in-frame clones alone and is incomplete. Among a few hundred thousand clones, 65% to 85% were seen once, and the ten largest hold 6.8%. Germline V gene data show CDR1 as SGHTA and CDR2 as FQGNSA. The CDR3 has 15 amino acids. V was shortened by 5 bases and J by 0 bases, with 10 bases between the two germline ends. The origin of this receptor is a woman aged 40 to 49 who had recovered from COVID-19. The J gene is TRBJ2-2, the V gene TRBV7-2; TRBD1 is a possible D gene (5 bases). The sequenced material came from PBMCs or T cells enriched from blood (not recorded which). CDR3 sequence: CASSRTSSNTGELFF. CDR3 nucleotide sequence: TGTGCCAGCAGCCGGACATCCTCGAACACCGGGGAGCTGTTTTTT.